This paragraph covers one TCR beta chain sequence. A few counts support this clone. Its cognate antigen has yet to be identified. No base quality values were provided; no much bigger clone lies one nucleotide off. Different DNA sequences within this sample yield the same CDR3. These data are taken from a study of blood T cell repertoires in COVID-19 (dated by TCRdb to the early 2020s). Background on the whole study: Samples from collaborators originated in the United States, Italy and Spain and spanned both the acute and convalescent phases of COVID-19. The prospective study material was composed of cDNA or gDNA derived from T cells, B-cell-depleted T cells, or PBMCs. Subjects who had been exposed to COVID-19, were actively infected with it, or had recovered from it provided the deeply sampled blood TCRbeta repertoires that made up the dataset. The repertoires were released in a freely available public database intended as a resource for research on the immune response to SARS-CoV-2. The samples were drawn from two sources: the first 160 participants of the ongoing ImmuneRACE study, and over 950 subjects contributed by 6 global collaborators. A de-identified subject ID, COVID-19 status, age in years and sex were almost always included in the sample metadata. Where available, HLA class I and class II types were taken from metadata supplied by the sample provider and were not determined by assay-based typing.

The germline V gene gives CDR1 as MNHEY and CDR2 as SVGAGI. The CDR3 has 12 amino acids, counting the end cysteine and phenylalanine. Of the read, only the CDR3 DNA is kept; its 36 bases are in frame from base 1. V is cut by 2 bases and J by 7 bases, and the space between the germline ends is 8 bases. The collaborating institutions used their own protocols to collect whole blood in K2EDTA tubes. Collaborator samples were shipped for TCRbeta analysis as frozen whole blood, isolated PBMCs, or DNA extracted from either sample type. General findings and caveats noted by the study authors: The amount of clinical and demographic metadata varied by source and participant and was provided uncurated.

TCRbeta CDR3 regions were amplified from genomic DNA by means of the immunoSEQ Assay, a bias-controlled multiplex PCR. The published analysis was carried out like this. Within the assay, amplification of reference gene primers was used to estimate how many nucleated cells each sample contained. Sequence reads were collapsed and filtered to measure the absolute abundance of every unique TCRbeta CDR3 rearrangement. For each sample, productive Simpson clonality was calculated by taking the square root of Simpson's diversity index across productive rearrangements. TCRdb obtained this table from immuneACCESS and retained in-frame rearrangements with V and J assigned. These tables miss some clones; where compared with another copy, unresolved V genes account for less than half of the shortfall, and the remainder is unexplained. For V, J and clone size, that table is used; D and trimming come from the DNA. This sample gives fewer than 90,000 clones in total; approximately 90% of them show up just once. The ten top clones hold roughly 15% of the sample.

Sequences were obtained from peripheral blood. Recombination connected TRBV6-5 to TRBJ1-2; too little of a D gene remains to name it. The sequence derives from a male donor with acute or convalescent COVID-19. The CDR3 reads CASSYEGRGYTF. The nucleotides read TGTGCCAGCAGTTACGAGGGCCGTGGCTACACCTTC.